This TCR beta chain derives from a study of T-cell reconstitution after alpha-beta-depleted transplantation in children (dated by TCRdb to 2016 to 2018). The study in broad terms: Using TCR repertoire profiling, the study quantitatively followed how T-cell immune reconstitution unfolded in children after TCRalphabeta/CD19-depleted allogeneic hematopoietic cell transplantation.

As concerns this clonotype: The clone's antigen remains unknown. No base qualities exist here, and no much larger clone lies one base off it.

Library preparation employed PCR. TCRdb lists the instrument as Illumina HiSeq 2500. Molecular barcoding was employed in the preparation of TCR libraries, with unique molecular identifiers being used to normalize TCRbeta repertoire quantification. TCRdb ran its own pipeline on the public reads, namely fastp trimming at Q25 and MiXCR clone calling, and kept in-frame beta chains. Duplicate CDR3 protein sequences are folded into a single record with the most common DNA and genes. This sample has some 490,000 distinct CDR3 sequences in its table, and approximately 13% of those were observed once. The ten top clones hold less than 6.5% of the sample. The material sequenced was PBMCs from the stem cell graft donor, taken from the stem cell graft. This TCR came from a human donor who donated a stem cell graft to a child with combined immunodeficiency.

The bases read TGTGCCAGCAGCTTGGGACCCTCACAGGGGGAGCTGTTTTTT. Its protein reads: CASSLGPSQGELFF. The chain uses TRBV5-4 and TRBJ2-2; no D gene can be assigned with confidence. Per the germline V gene (reference sequence), SGHNT is the CDR1 and YYREEE is the CDR2. Trimming takes 0 bases from V and 8 bases from J, and the germline ends sit 11 bases apart. The CDR3, cysteine through phenylalanine, is 14 amino acids long. Only CDR3 DNA remains: 42 bases, in frame from the first base. Joined to the reference TRBV5-4 and TRBJ2-2 proteins, this CDR3 gives the full variable domain: ETGVTQSPTHLIKTRGQQVTLRCSSQSGHNTVSWYQQALGQGPQFIFQYYREEENGRGNFPPRFSGLQFPNYSSELNVNALELDDSALYLCASSLGPSQGELFFGEGSRLTVL.